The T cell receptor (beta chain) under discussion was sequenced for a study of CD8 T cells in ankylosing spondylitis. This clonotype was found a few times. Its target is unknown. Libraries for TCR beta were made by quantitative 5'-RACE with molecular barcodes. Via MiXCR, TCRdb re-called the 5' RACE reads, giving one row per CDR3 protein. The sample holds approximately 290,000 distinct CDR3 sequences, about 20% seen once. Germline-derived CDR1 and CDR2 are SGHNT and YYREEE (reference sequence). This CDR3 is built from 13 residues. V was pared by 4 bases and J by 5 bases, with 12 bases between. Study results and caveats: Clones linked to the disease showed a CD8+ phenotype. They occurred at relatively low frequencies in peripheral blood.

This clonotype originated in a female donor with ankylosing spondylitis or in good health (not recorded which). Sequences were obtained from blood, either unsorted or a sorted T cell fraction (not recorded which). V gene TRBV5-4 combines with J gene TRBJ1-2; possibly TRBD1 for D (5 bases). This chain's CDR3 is CASSLGTQYGYTF. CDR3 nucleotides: TGTGCCAGCAGCCTAGGGACCCAATATGGCTACACCTTC.